These 18 T cell receptor beta chains came from one sample sequenced in a study of T cell changes during pregnancy in multiple sclerosis. The data were produced by immunoSEQ multiplex PCR, yet TCRdb's version contains in-frame clones alone and is incomplete. This sample has tens of thousands of clones; more than 75% occur once, and the top ten carry approximately 2.8%. This specimen was CD8+ T cells from peripheral blood mononuclear cells, taken before pregnancy. These TCRs come from a female donor with multiple sclerosis, enrolled in a pregnancy study.

This chain links TRBV4-1 with TRBJ2-5; no reliable D call. This CDR3 comprises 12 residues. Germline-derived CDR1 and CDR2 are MGHRA and YSYEKL. The germline V and J ends were trimmed by 0 bases and 4 bases, with 3 bases remaining between them. The CDR3 loop is CASSQDRETQYF. In DNA form, the CDR3 reads TGCGCCAGCAGCCAAGATCGAGAGACCCAGTACTTC.

This clone has a single count. The chain uses TRBV19 and TRBJ2-4, with 7 bases matching TRBD1. The germline CDR1 and CDR2 sequences are LNHDA and SQIVND (reference sequence). The CDR3 extends over 21 amino acids. Losses at the gene ends were 2 bases for V and 1 base for J; bases not matched to a gene: 20. CDR3 DNA sequence: TGTGCCAGTAGTATAACAAGTAGGGGGCTCACAGAGGGGGCGGCCAAAAACATTCAGTACTTC. Its translation: CASSITSRGLTEGAAKNIQYF.

The chain employs TRBV7-9 and TRBJ2-7; tentatively, D is TRBD2 (6 bases). Trimming took 4 bases from V and 0 from J, leaving 10 bases between them. This CDR3 region has 14 residues. Germline V gene lookup returns CDR1 SEHNR and CDR2 FQNEAQ (reference sequence). CDR3 nucleotides: TGTGCCAGCAGCTCGCCGGGGGTCTCCTACGAGCAGTACTTC. It yields the protein CASSSPGVSYEQYF. The entire variable domain, with the rest obtained from reference TRBV7-9 and TRBJ2-7, is as follows: DTGVSQNPRHKITKRGQNVTFRCDPISEHNRLYWYRQTLGQGPEFLTYFQNEAQLEKSRLLSDRFSAERPKGSFSTLEIQRTEQGDSAMYLCASSSPGVSYEQYFGPGTRLTVT.

The J gene is TRBJ2-5, the V gene TRBV5-4, with 13 bases aligning to TRBD2. The CDR3 is 16 residues long. The ends lost 4 bases at V and 5 bases at J; junction bases unmatched: 8. Looked up from germline, CDR1 is SGHNT and CDR2 is YYREEE (reference sequence). The chain's CDR3 is CASSQTSGGAPETQYF. The CDR3 DNA reads as TGTGCCAGCAGCCAAACTAGCGGGGGGGCCCCGGAGACCCAGTACTTC. Together with reference TRBV5-4 and TRBJ2-5, the CDR3 gives the full variable domain: ETGVTQSPTHLIKTRGQQVTLRCSSQSGHNTVSWYQQALGQGPQFIFQYYREEENGRGNFPPRFSGLQFPNYSSELNVNALELDDSALYLCASSQTSGGAPETQYFGPGTRLLVL.

V usage is TRBV4-1 and J usage is TRBJ2-1, with 11 bases matching TRBD2. CDR3 length: 15 amino acids. V lost 4 bases to trimming and J lost 1 base; unmatched junction nucleotides: 0. Germline V gene sequence: CDR1 MGHRA, CDR2 YSYEKL. CDR3 residues: CASSPSGGSYNEQFF. The CDR3 DNA reads as TGCGCCAGCAGCCCTAGCGGGGGGTCCTACAATGAGCAGTTCTTC.

In this sample, this clone turned up once. The chain joins TRBV7-2 to TRBJ1-1; weak D call: TRBD1 (5 bases). The V gene lost 2 bases and the J gene lost 5 bases, with 15 bases spanning the gap. Germline V gene sequence: CDR1 SGHTA, CDR2 FQGNSA. This CDR3 has 15 residues. The CDR3 sequence: CASSLFGGDDTEAFF. DNA for the CDR3: TGTGCCAGCAGCTTATTCGGGGGTGATGATACTGAAGCTTTCTTT.

In this sample, this clone turned up once. The V call is TRBV30, the J call TRBJ2-5, with D possibly being TRBD2 (6 bases). This CDR3 has 16 residues. V gave up 5 bases and J gave up 2 bases, with 21 bases separating them. In germline, CDR1 is GTSNPN, CDR2 SVGIG (reference sequence). CDR3 sequence: CAWDSSAGTSQETQYF. The CDR3 nucleotides are TGTGCCTGGGATTCGTCGGCCGGGACTTCACAAGAGACCCAGTACTTC.

A word on this clone: One end of the junction is discordant with germline, which a read error may explain. This chain joins TRBV6-1 and TRBJ2-7; weak D call: TRBD1 (7 bases). This CDR3 contains 15 residues. Germline values: CDR1 MNHNS, CDR2 SASEGT. CDR3: CASTEGGRGVGEQYF. In DNA, the CDR3 is TGTGCCAGCACTGAAGGAGGCAGGGGGGTCGGCGAGCAGTACTTC.

The rearrangement uses TRBV6-6 and TRBJ1-1; D gene uncertain. Germline lookup yields CDR1 MNHNY and CDR2 SVGAGI (reference sequence). CDR3 size: 12 residues. Trimming removed 2 bases from V and 8 bases from J, with 9 bases in between. The DNA of the CDR3 is TGTGCCAGCAGTTACATCGGCGGAGAAGCTTTCTTT. Protein product: CASSYIGGEAFF.

This clone has just one count. The chain couples TRBV14 to TRBJ1-4; 8 nucleotides match TRBD1. The CDR3 sequence is 19 residues long. The ends lost 2 bases at V and 0 bases at J; junction bases unmatched: 11. The germline gives CDR1 SGHDN, CDR2 FVKESK. CDR3 protein: CASSQLGWTGKATNEKLFF. CDR3 nucleotides: TGTGCCAGCAGCCAATTGGGTTGGACAGGGAAAGCAACTAATGAAAAACTGTTTTTT.

The chain links TRBV5-6 to TRBJ2-5, with 8 bases fitting TRBD2. Trimming at V came to 0 bases and at J to 4 bases, leaving 11 bases not matched to a gene. There are 17 residues in the CDR3. Germline V gene lookup returns CDR1 SGHDT and CDR2 YYEEEE. The CDR3 sequence: CASSLGLGGAYGETQYF. DNA for the CDR3: TGTGCCAGCAGCTTGGGGCTCGGGGGGGCCTATGGAGAGACCCAGTACTTC.

The chain links TRBV6-1 to TRBJ2-2; no clear D gene. This CDR3 contains 13 residues. Trimming stripped 0 bases from V and 6 bases from J, with 5 bases between. Germline CDR1 MNHNS, CDR2 SASEGT. CDR3 region: CASSEAAAGELFF. DNA for the CDR3: TGTGCCAGCAGTGAAGCTGCGGCCGGGGAGCTGTTTTTT.

The genes are TRBV6-4 and TRBJ2-3, with 11 positions matching TRBD2. With 7 bases clipped from V and 4 bases from J, the junction kept 4 bases outside the gene matches. Germline CDR1 and CDR2: MRHNA and SNTAGT. There are 14 residues in the CDR3. For the CDR3, the DNA is TGTGCCAGCAATAGCGGGGGGGCCTCAGATACGCAGTATTTT. Protein product: CASNSGGASDTQYF.

This clone was picked up many times. The chain is built from TRBV6-6 and TRBJ2-7, with D possibly being TRBD1 (5 bases). This CDR3 has 16 amino acids. Germline V CDR1 and CDR2: MNHNY, SVGAGI (reference sequence). Trimming stripped 3 bases from V and 1 base from J, with 16 bases between. In DNA form, the CDR3 reads TGTGCCAGCAGTTATAAACACGCGGACACTTCCTACGAGCAGTACTTC. It translates to CASSYKHADTSYEQYF.

J is TRBJ2-5 and V is TRBV5-6, with 8 bases matching TRBD2. The length of the CDR3 is 17 residues. V gave up 4 bases and J gave up 11 bases; unmatched junction bases: 22. CDR1 is SGHDT and CDR2 is YYEEEE in the germline V gene. As DNA, the CDR3 is TGTGCCAGCAGCCTCGGACTTCCGGGGGGGCGCGGACTGAGGCAGTACTTC. The encoded protein is CASSLGLPGGRGLRQYF. Full variable domain (rest looked up from reference TRBV5-6 and TRBJ2-5): DAGVTQSPTHLIKTRGQQVTLRCSPKSGHDTVSWYQQALGQGPQFIFQYYEEEERQRGNFPDRFSGHQFPNYSSELNVNALLLGDSALYLCASSLGLPGGRGLRQYFGPGTRLLVL.

The chain couples TRBV5-4 to TRBJ2-5, with D possibly matching TRBD2 (5 bases). The CDR3 covers 14 residues. Germline lookup yields CDR1 SGHNT and CDR2 YYREEE (reference sequence). Trimming took 4 bases from V and 3 from J, leaving 13 bases between them. Written as DNA, the CDR3 is TGTGCCAGCAGCGTAGGCGGACTCGAAGAGACCCAGTACTTC. It codes for CASSVGGLEETQYF.

The rearrangement uses TRBV18 and TRBJ2-7, with 10 bases lining up with TRBD1. Germline values: CDR1 KGHSH, CDR2 LQKENI. CDR3 length: 15 residues. V lost 3 bases and J lost 2; bases outside the gene matches: 4. The CDR3 protein is CASSPTGGDTYEQYF. CDR3 bases: TGTGCCAGCTCACCGACAGGGGGCGACACCTACGAGCAGTACTTC.

The rearrangement joins TRBV7-2 to TRBJ2-5; D is undetermined. V was trimmed by 4 bases and J by 4 bases, leaving 4 bases between them. This CDR3 has 11 residues. Germline-derived CDR1 and CDR2 are SGHTA and FQGNSA. CDR3 residues: CASSSGETQYF. The CDR3, as DNA: TGTGCCAGCAGCTCCGGAGAGACCCAGTACTTC.